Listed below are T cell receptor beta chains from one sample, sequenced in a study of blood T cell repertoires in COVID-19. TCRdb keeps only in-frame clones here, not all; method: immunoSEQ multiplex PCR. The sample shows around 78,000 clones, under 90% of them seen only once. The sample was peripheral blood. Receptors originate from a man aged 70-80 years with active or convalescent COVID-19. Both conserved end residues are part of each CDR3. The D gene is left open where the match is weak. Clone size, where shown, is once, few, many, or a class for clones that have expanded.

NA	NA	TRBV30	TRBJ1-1	TGTGCCTGGAGTCAGGGCACTGAAGCTTTCTTT	CAWSQGTEAFF
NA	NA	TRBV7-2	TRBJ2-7	TGTGCCAGCAGCTTAATGGGACTTAGCTCCTACGAGCAGTACTTC	CASSLMGLSSYEQYF
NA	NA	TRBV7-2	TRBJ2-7	TGTGCCAGCAGCTTAATTCGTGAGGGAGAGCAGTACTTC	CASSLIREGEQYF
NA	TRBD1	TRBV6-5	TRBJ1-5	TGTGCCAGCTTTCGAGGGACAGACGCTGATCAGCCCCAGCATTTT	CASFRGTDADQPQHF
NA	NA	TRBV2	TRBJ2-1	TGTGCCAGCAGTGAAATTGGGGGCGGTGAGCAGTTCTTC	CASSEIGGGEQFF
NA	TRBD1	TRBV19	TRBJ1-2	TGTGCCAGTAGTACCAGCGACAGGGTCTATGGCTACACCTTC	CASSTSDRVYGYTF
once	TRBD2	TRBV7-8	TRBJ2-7	TGTGCCAGCAGCTTAGGTCCCCTAGCGGGAACCTACGAGCAGTACTTC	CASSLGPLAGTYEQYF
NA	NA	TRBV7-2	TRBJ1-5	TGTGCCAGCAGGAAGGGGGATCAGCCCCAGCATTTT	CASRKGDQPQHF
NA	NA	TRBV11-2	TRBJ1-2	TGTGCCAGCAGCGCACCTCTCAGTCGTGGCTACACCTTC	CASSAPLSRGYTF
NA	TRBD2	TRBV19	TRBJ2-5	TGTGCCAGTAGTATAGGGGCTAGCGGGGCCCAAGAGACCCAGTACTTC	CASSIGASGAQETQYF